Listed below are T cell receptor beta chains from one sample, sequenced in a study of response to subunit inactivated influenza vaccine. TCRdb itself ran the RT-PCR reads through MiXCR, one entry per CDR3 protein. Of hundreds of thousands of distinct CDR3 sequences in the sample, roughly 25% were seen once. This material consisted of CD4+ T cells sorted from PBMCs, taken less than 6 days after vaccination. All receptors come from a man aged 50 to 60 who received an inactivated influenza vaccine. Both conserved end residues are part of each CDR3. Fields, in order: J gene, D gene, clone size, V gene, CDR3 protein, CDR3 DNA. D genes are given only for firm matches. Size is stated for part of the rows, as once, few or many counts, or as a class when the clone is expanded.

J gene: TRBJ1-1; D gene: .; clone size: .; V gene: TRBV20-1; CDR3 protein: CSARDAGVRGTEAFF; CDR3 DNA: TGCAGTGCTAGAGATGCCGGGGTAAGGGGCACTGAAGCTTTCTTT
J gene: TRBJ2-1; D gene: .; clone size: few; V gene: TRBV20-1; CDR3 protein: CSARHRHNEQFF; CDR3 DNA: TGCAGTGCTAGGCACAGGCACAATGAGCAGTTCTTC
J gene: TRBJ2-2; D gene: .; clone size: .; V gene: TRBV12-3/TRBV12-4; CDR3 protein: CASRPRTTNTGELFF; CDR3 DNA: TGTGCCAGCAGACCCAGGACAACGAACACCGGGGAGCTGTTTTTT
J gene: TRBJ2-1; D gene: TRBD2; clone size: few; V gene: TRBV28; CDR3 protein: CASLSSGILNEQFF; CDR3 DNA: TGTGCCAGCCTTAGTAGCGGGATACTCAATGAGCAGTTCTTC
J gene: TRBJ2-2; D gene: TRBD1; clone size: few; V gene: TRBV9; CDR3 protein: CASSALDRGPNRELFF; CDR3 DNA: TGTGCCAGCAGCGCCTTAGACAGGGGCCCCAACCGGGAGCTGTTTTTT
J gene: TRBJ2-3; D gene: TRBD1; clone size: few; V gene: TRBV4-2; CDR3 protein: CASSQAGTGKSDTQYF; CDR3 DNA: TGTGCCAGCAGCCAGGCCGGGACAGGGAAGTCAGATACGCAGTATTTT
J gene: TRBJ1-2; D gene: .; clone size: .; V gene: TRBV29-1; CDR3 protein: CSVGTTYGYTF; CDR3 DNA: TGCAGCGTCGGGACAACCTATGGCTACACCTTC
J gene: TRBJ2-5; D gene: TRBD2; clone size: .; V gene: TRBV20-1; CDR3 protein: CSAGLAGGETQYF; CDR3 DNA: TGCAGTGCTGGACTAGCGGGAGGAGAGACCCAGTACTTC
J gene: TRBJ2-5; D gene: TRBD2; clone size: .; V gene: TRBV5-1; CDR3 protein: CASSLGAGTSGGETQYF; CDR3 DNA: TGCGCCAGCAGCTTGGGCGCCGGGACTAGCGGGGGTGAGACCCAGTACTTC
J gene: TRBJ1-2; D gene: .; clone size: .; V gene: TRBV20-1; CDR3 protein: CSDRRTNYGYTF; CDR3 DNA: TGCAGTGACAGACGGACTAACTATGGCTACACCTTC
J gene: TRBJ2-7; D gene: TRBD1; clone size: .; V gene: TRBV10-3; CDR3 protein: CAITGQGYSGEQYF; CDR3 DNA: TGTGCCATCACTGGACAGGGGTATTCGGGAGAGCAGTACTTC
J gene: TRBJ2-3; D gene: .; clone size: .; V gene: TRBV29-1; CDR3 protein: CSGTQTDTQYF; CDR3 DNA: TGCAGCGGGACCCAAACAGATACGCAGTATTTT
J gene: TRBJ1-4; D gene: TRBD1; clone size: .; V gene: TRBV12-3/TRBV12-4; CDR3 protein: CASSRDRAVNEKLFF; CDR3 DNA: TGTGCCAGCAGTCGGGACAGGGCAGTTAATGAAAAACTGTTTTTT
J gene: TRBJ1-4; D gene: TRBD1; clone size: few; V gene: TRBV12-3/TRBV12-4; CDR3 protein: CASSDTGAANEKLFF; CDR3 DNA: TGTGCCAGCAGCGACACAGGGGCAGCTAATGAAAAACTGTTTTTT
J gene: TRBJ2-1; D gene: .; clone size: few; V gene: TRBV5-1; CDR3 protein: CASSSPGLGEQFF; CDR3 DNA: TGCGCCAGCAGCTCGCCAGGGTTGGGTGAGCAGTTCTTC
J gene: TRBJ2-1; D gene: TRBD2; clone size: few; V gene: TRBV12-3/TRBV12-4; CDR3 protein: CASSLSGREHGEQFF; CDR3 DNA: TGTGCCAGCAGTCTTAGCGGGAGGGAACACGGTGAGCAGTTCTTC
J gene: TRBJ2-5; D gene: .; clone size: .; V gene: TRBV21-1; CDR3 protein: CASSNTPTRGPKRPQYF; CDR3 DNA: TGTGCCAGCAGCAATACGCCAACCCGAGGCCCCAAGAGACCCCAGTACTTC
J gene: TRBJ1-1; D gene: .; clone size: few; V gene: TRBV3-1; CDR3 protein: CASSLDGRTEAFF; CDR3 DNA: TGTGCCAGCAGCCTGGACGGACGGACTGAAGCTTTCTTT
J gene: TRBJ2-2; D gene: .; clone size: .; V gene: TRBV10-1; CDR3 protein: CASSESRSANTGELFF; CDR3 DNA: TGCGCCAGCAGTGAGTCACGGAGCGCGAACACCGGGGAGCTGTTTTTT
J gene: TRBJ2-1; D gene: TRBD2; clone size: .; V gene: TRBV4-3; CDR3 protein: CASSQDIRAGTGNEQFF; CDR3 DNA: TGCGCCAGCAGCCAAGATATCAGAGCGGGAACTGGCAATGAGCAGTTCTTC
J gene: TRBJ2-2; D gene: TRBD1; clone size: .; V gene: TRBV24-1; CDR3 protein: CATSDTRPGQGVTGELFF; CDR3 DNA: TGTGCCACCAGTGATACCCGACCGGGACAGGGGGTGACCGGGGAGCTGTTTTTT
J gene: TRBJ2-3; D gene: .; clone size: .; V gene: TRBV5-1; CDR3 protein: CASSEGTSTDTQYF; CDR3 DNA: TGCGCCAGCAGCGAAGGGACTAGCACAGATACGCAGTATTTT
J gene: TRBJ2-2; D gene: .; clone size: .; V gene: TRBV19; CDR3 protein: CASRSGGVGTGELFF; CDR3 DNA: TGTGCCAGTAGGTCTGGCGGGGTGGGCACCGGGGAGCTGTTTTTT
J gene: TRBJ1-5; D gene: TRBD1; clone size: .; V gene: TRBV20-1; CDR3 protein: CSASYRGRNQPQHF; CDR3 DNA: TGCAGTGCTAGCTACAGGGGGAGGAATCAGCCCCAGCATTTT